This paragraph covers one T cell receptor (beta chain) sequence. Collection of lesional scalp punch biopsies and peripheral blood was performed in alopecia areata patients. Extraction of RNA preceded its reverse transcription into cDNA, which served as the sequencing template. TCRdb's copy holds only in-frame clones and misses some; the assay was immunoSEQ multiplex PCR. Of around 200,000 clones in the sample, 63% are singletons; the top ten hold 1.5% to 2%. The data were obtained in a study of CD8+ T cells in alopecia areata. Study-wide background: Patients took tofacitinib for 6 to 18 months, followed by 6 drug-free months.

V shed 6 bases and J 5 bases; nucleotides not matched to a gene: 6. The germline V gene has CDR1 SNHLY and CDR2 FYNNEI. The CDR3 is 15 residues long. The sequence was collected from a human donor with alopecia areata. The chain joins TRBV2 to TRBJ2-3; 12 bases line up with TRBD2. The input for sequencing was CD4+ T cells sorted from blood, taken at week 0. CDR3 loop: CASRRTSGVGDTQYF. Here the CDR3 DNA reads TGTGCCAGCAGGCGGACTAGCGGGGTCGGAGATACGCAGTATTTT.